This T cell receptor beta chain emerged from a study of cytomegalovirus exposure and HLA in healthy donors. Study-wide results and caveats: Through in vitro validation, three CMV-associated chains were shown to be specific for CMV antigens. The authors enumerated some 160 TCR beta chains as linked to cytomegalovirus.

Generated by immunoSEQ multiplex PCR, the TCRdb table keeps only in-frame clones and is missing some. The sample has 260,000 or so clones; approximately 87% are singletons. The junction had 12 bases not matched to a gene; V was cut back by 10 bases and J by 6 bases. Looked up from germline, CDR1 is WSHSY and CDR2 is SAAADI. The CDR3 totals 13 residues. For this clone: Antigen unknown.

This clonotype was obtained from a man aged 18 to 30 in good health and CMV-seronegative. The chain has TRBV10-2 and TRBJ2-7, with 7 bases matching TRBD2. The sequenced sample consisted of PBMCs. CDR3 nucleotide sequence: TGCGCCACCAACCCGGTGAGGGAGGGCGAGCAGTACTTC. Translating it yields CATNPVREGEQYF.